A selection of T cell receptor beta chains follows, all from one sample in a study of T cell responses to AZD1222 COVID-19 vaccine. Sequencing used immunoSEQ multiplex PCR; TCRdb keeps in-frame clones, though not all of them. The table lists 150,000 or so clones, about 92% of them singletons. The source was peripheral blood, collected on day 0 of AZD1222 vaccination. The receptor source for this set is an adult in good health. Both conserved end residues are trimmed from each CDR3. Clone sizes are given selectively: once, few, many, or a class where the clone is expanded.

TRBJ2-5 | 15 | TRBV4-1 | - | ASSQVTGTGDGETQY
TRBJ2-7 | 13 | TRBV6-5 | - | ASSYRAGVVDEQY
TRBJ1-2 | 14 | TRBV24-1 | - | ATSDPSRQGDYGYT
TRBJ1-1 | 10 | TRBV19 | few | ASYAKTGEAF
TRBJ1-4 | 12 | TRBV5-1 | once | ASSMGQGDEKLF
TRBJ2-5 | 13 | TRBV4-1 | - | ASSQDPGAQETQY
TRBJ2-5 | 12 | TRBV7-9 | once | ASSLVGSLETQY
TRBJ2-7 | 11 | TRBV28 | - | ASQTSANYEQY
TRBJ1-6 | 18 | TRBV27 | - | ASSLYLSEGRKRGDSPLH
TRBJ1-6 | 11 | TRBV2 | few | ASMGGPGSPLH
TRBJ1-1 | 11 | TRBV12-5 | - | ASVSKVNTEAF
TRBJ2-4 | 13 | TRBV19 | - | ASSIGGTGGTIQY
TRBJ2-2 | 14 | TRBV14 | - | ASSQIAGANTGELF
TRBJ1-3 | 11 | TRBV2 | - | ASSASAGNTIY
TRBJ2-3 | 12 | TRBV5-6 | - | ASSPPPGTDTQY
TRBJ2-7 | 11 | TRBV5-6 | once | ASSAGLAYEQY
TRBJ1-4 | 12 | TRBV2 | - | ASSPGRVNEKLF
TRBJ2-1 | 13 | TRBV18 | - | ASSPTSGKGNEQF
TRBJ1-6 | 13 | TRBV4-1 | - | ASSDRDRDGSPLH
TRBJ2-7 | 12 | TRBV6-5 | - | ASRPGTAFLEQY
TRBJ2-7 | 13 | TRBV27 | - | ASSSPRENSYEQY
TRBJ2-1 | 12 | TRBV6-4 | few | ASSRTSGVNEQF
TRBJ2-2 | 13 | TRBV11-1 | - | ASSLAGPLSGELF
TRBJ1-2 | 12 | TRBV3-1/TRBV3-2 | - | ASSPLGSSYGYT
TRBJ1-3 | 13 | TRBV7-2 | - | ASSLTRDRGNTIY
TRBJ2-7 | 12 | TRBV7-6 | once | ASSLPGESYEQY
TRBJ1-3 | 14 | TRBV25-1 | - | ASSWGTSMTGNTIY